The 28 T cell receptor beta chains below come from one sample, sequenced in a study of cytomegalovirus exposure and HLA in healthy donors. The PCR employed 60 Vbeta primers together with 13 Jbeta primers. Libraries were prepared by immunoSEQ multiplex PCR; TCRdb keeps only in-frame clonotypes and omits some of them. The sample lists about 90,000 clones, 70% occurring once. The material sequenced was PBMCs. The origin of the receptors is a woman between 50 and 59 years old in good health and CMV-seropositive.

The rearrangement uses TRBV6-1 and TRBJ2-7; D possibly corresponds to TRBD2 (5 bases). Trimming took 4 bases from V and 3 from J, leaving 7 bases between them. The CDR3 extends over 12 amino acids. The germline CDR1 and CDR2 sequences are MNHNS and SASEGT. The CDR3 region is CASSVAGYEQYF. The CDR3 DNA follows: TGTGCCAGCAGTGTGGCGGGCTACGAGCAGTACTTC.

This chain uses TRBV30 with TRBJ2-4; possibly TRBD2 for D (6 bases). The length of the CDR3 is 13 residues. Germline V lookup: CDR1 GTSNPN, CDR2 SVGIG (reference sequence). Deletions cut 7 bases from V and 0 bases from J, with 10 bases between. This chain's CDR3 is CASMGLAKNIQYF. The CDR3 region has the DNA TGTGCCTCGATGGGACTAGCCAAAAACATTCAGTACTTC.

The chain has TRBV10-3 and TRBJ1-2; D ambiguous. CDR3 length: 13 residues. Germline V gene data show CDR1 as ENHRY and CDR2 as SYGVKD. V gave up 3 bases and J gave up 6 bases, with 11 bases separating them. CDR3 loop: CAISDRVDHGYTF. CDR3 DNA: TGTGCCATCAGTGATCGGGTTGATCATGGCTACACCTTC.

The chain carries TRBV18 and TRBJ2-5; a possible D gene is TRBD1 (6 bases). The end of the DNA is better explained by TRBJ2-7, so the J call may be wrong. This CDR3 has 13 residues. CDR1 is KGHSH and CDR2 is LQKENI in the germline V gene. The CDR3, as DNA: TGTGCCAGCTCACCACCGGGACACTACGAGCAGTACTTC. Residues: CASSPPGHYEQYF.

The CDR3 reads CASKPRTGGRETQYF. The CDR3 nucleotides read TGTGCCAGCAAGCCCCGGACAGGGGGCCGGGAGACCCAGTACTTC. The rearrangement joins TRBV28 to TRBJ2-5; TRBD1 matches at 11 bases. V dropped 7 bases and J dropped 5; count of bases not matched to a gene: 9. Germline CDR1 and CDR2: MDHEN and SYDVKM. The CDR3 extends over 15 amino acids. The full variable domain, completed using reference TRBV28 and TRBJ2-5, is DVKVTQSSRYLVKRTGEKVFLECVQDMDHENMFWYRQDPGLGLRLIYFSYDVKMKEKGDIPEGYSVSREKKERFSLILESASTNQTSMYLCASKPRTGGRETQYFGPGTRLLVL.

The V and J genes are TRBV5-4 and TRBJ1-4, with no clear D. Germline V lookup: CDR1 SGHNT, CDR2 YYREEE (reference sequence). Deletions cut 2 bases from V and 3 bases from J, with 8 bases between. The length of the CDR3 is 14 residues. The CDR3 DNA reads TGTGCCAGCAGCTTAGGAGGACCTAATGAAAAACTGTTTTTT. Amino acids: CASSLGGPNEKLFF.

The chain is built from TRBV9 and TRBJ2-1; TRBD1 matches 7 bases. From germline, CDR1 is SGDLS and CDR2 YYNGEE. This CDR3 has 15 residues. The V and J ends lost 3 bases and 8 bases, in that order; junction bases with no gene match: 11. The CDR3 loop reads CASSASGTVNDEQFF. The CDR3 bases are TGTGCCAGCAGCGCCTCCGGGACAGTGAACGATGAGCAGTTCTTC.

Here the CDR3 DNA reads TGTGCCAGCAGCTTGGCGGACAGGGAGGATGAGCAGTTCTTC. Protein: CASSLADREDEQFF. The gene calls are TRBV5-6 and TRBJ2-1, with TRBD1 identical over 8 bases. Germline V gene lookup returns CDR1 SGHDT and CDR2 YYEEEE. V was pared by 0 bases and J by 8 bases, with 4 bases of the junction left unmatched. This CDR3 has 14 residues.

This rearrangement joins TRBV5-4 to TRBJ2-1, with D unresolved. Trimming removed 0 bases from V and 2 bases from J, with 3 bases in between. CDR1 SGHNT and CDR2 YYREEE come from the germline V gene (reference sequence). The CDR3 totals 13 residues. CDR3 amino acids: CASSLDTYNEQFF. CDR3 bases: TGTGCCAGCAGCTTGGACACCTACAATGAGCAGTTCTTC.

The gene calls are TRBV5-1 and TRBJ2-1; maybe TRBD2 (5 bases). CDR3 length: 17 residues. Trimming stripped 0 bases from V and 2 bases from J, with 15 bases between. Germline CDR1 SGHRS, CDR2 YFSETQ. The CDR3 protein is CASSLGSGGLAYNEQFF. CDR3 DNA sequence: TGCGCCAGCAGCTTGGGGTCTGGAGGATTGGCCTACAATGAGCAGTTCTTC.

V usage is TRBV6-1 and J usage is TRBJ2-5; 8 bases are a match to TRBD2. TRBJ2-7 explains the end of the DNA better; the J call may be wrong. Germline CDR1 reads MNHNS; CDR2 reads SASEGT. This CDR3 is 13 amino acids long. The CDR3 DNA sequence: TGTGCCGGCGGACTAGCTGCTACCTACGAGCAGTACTTC. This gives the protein CAGGLAATYEQYF.

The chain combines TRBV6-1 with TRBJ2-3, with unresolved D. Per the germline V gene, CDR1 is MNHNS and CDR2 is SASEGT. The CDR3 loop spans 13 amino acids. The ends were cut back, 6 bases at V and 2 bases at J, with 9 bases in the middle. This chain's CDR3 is CASSVIYTDTQYF. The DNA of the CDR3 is TGTGCCAGCAGCGTCATCTACACAGATACGCAGTATTTT.

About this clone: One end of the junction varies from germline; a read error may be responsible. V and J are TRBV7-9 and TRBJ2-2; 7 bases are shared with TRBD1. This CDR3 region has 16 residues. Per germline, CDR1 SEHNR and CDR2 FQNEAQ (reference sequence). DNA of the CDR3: TGTTCCAGCAGCCCCCTGGACAGGATAGACACCGGGGAGCTGTTTTTT. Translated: CSSSPLDRIDTGELFF.

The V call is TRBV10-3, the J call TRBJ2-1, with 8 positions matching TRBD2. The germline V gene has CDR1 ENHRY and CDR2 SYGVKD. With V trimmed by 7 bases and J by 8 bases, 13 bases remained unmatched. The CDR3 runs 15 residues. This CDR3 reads CAIKSGTRKGYEQFF. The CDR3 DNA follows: TGTGCCATCAAAAGTGGGACTAGAAAAGGCTATGAGCAGTTCTTC.

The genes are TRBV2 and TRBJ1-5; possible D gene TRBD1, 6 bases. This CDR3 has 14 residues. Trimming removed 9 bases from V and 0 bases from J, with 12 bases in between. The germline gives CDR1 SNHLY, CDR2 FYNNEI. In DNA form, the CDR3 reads TGTGCCAGTAGAGGGACATATAGCAATCAGCCCCAGCATTTT. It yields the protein CASRGTYSNQPQHF.

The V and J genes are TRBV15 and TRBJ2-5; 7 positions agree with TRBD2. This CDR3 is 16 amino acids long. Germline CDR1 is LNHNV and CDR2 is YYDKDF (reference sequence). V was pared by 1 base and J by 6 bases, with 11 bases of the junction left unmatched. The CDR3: CATSRGGTTRVQTQYF. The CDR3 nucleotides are TGTGCCACCAGCAGAGGTGGGACTACACGGGTGCAGACCCAGTACTTC.

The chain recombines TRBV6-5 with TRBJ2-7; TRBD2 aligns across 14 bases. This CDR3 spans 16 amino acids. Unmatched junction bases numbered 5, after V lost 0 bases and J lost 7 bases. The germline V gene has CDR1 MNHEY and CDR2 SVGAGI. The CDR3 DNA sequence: TGTGCCAGCAGTTACTCTCATCGACTAGCGGGAGGGGAGCAGTACTTC. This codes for CASSYSHRLAGGEQYF.

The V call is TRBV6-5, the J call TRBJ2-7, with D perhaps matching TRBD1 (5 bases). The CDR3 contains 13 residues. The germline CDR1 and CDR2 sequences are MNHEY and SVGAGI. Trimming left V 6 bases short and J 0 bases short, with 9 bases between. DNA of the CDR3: TGTGCCAGCAGGGCAGGGCACTCCTACGAGCAGTACTTC. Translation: CASRAGHSYEQYF.

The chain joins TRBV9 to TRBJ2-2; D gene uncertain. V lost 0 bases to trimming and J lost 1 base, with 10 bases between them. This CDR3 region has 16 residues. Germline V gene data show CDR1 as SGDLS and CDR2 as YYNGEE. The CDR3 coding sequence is TGTGCCAGCAGCGTAGAGCCAGGTGGGAACACCGGGGAGCTGTTTTTT. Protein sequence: CASSVEPGGNTGELFF.

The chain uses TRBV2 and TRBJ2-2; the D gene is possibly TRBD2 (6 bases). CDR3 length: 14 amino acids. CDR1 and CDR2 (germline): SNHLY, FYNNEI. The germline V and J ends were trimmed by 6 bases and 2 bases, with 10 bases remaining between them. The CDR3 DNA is TGTGCCAGCAGGGAGGGTCCCAACACCGGGGAGCTGTTTTTT. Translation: CASREGPNTGELFF.

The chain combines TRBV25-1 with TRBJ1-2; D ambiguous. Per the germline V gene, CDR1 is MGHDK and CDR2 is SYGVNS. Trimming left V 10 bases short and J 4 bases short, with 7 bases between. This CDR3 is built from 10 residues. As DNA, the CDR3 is TGTGCCACCCTGCGCTATGGCTACACCTTC. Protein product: CATLRYGYTF.

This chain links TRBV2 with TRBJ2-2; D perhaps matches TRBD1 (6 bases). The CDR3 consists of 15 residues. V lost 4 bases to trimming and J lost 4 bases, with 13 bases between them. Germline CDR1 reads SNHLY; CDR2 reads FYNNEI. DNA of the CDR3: TGTGCCAGCAGTGGGGGACACACTATCACCGGGGAGCTGTTTTTT. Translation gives CASSGGHTITGELFF.

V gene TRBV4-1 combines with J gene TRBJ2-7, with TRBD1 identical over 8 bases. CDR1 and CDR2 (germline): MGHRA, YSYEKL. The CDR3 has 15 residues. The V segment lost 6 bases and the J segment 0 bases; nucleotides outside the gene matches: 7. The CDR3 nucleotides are TGCGCCAGCAGGCGGGACAGGCTCGGCTCCTACGAGCAGTACTTC. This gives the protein CASRRDRLGSYEQYF.

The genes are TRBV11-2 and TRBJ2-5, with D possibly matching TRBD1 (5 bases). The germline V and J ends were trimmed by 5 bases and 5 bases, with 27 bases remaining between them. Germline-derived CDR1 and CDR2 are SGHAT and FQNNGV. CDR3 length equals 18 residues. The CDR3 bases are TGTGCCAGCAGCGGTTGGCTTGGATATTCTAGGGGTTCGGAGACCCAGTACTTC. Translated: CASSGWLGYSRGSETQYF.

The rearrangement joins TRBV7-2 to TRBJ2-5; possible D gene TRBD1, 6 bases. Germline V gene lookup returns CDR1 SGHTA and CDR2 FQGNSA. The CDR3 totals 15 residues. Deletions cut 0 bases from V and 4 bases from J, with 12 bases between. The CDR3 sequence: CASSLAGQLLETQYF. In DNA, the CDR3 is TGTGCCAGCAGCTTAGCAGGACAGCTACTAGAGACCCAGTACTTC.

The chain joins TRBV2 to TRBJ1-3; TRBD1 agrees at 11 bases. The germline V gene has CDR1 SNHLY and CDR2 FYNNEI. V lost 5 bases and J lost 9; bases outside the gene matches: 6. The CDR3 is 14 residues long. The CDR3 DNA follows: TGTGCCAGCAGTAGGACAGGGGGCAAGGTCACCATATATTTT. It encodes CASSRTGGKVTIYF.

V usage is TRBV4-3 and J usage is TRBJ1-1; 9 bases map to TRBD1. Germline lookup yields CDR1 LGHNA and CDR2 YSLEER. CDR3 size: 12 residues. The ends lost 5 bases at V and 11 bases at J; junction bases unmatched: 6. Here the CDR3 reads CASSTDRGTAFF. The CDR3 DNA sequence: TGCGCCAGCAGCACGGACAGGGGTACGGCTTTCTTT.

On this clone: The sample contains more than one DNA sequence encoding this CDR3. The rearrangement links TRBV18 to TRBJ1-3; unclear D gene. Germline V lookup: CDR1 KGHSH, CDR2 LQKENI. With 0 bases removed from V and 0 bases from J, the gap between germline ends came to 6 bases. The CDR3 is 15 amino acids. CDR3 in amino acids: CASSPPSPSGNTIYF. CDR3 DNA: TGTGCCAGCTCACCACCGAGCCCCTCTGGAAACACCATATATTTT.